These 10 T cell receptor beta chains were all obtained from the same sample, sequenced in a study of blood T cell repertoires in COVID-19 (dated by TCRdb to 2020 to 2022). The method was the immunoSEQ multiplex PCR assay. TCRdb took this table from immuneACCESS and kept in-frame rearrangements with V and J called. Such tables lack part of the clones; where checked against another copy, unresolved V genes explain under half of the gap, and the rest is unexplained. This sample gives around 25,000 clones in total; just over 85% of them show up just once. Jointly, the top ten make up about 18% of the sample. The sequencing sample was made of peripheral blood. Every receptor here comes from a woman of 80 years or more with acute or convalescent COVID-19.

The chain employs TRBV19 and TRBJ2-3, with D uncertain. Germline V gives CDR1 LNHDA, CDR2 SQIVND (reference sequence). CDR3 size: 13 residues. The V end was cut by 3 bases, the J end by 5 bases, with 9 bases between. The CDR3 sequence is CASSIEERDTQYF. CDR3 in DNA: TGTGCCAGTAGTATCGAAGAGCGAGATACGCAGTATTTT.

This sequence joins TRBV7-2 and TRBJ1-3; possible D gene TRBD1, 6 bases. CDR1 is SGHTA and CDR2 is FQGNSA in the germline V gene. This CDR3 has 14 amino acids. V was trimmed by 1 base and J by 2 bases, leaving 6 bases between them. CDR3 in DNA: TGTGCCAGCAGCTTAGGGGGGCCTGGAAACACCATATATTTT. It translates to CASSLGGPGNTIYF.

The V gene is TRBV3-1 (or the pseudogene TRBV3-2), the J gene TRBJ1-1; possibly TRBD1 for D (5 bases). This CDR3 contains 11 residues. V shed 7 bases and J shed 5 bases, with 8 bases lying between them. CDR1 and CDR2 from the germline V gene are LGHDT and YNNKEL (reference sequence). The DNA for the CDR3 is TGTGCCAGCAAAGGGGCAACTGAAGCTTTCTTT. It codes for CASKGATEAFF.

In DNA, the CDR3 is TGTGCCATCAGTACCTTGGGGCAGGGTATAGCTGGCTACACCTTC. Its translation: CAISTLGQGIAGYTF. The V call is TRBV10-3, the J call TRBJ1-2; D is possibly TRBD1 (5 bases). The CDR3 length is 15 residues. CDR1 is ENHRY, CDR2 SYGVKD, per germline. Between the trimmed V and J ends, which lost 5 bases and 7 bases, there was a span of 20 bases.

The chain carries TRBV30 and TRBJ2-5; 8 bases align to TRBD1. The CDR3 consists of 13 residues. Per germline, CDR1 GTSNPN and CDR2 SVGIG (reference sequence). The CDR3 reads CALSTGGGETQYF. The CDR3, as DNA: TGTGCTCTCAGCACAGGGGGAGGTGAGACCCAGTACTTC.

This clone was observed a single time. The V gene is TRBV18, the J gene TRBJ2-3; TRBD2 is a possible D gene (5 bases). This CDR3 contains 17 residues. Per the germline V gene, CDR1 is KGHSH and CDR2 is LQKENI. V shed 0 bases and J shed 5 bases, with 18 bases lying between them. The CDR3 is CASSPPSGSARRDTQYF. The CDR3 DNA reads TGTGCCAGCTCACCACCCTCGGGGTCGGCCCGGAGAGATACGCAGTATTTT.

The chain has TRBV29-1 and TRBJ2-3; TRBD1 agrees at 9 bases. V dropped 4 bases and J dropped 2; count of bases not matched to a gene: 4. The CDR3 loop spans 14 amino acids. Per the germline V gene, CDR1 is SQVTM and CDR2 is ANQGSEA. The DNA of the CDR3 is TGCAGCGTTGCACAGGGGGCTACCACAGATACGCAGTATTTT. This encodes CSVAQGATTDTQYF.

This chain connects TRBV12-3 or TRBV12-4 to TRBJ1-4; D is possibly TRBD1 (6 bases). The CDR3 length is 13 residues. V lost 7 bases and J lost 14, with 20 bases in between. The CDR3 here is CASTFGGAIGLFF. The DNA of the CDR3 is TGTGCCAGCACTTTCGGGGGGGCCATAGGCCTGTTTTTT.

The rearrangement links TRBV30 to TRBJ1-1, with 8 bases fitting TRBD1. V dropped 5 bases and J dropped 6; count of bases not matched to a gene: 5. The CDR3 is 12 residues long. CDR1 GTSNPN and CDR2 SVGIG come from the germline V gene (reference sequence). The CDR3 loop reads CAWQPGQAEAFF. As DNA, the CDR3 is TGTGCCTGGCAACCGGGACAGGCTGAAGCTTTCTTT.

The CDR3 coding sequence is TGTGCCAGCAGCCTCCCACCGGGCGGGTACGAGCAGTACTTC. As protein: CASSLPPGGYEQYF. The chain is built from TRBV6-6 and TRBJ2-7, with D perhaps matching TRBD2 (5 bases). Per the germline V gene, CDR1 is MNHNY and CDR2 is SVGAGI (reference sequence). This CDR3 has 14 amino acids. The V end lost 6 bases, the J end lost 4 bases, and 16 bases lay between the germline ends.